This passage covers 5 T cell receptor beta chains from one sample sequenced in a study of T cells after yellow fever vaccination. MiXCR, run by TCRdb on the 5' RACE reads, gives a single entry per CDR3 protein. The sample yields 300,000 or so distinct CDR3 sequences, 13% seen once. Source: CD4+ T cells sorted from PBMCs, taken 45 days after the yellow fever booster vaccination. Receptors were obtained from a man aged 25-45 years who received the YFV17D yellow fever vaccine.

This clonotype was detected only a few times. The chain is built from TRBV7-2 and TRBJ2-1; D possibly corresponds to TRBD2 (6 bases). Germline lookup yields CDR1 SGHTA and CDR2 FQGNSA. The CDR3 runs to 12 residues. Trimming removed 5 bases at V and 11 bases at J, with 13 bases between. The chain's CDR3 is CASSRDSPKQFF. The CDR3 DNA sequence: TGTGCCAGCAGCAGGGACTCTCCCAAGCAGTTCTTC.

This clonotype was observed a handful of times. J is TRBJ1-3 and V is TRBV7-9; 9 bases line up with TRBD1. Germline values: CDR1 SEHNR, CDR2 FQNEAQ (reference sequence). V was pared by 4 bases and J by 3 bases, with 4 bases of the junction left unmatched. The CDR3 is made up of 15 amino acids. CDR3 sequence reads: CASSSGQGNGNTIYF. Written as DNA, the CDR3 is TGTGCCAGCAGCTCCGGACAGGGGAATGGAAACACCATATATTTT.

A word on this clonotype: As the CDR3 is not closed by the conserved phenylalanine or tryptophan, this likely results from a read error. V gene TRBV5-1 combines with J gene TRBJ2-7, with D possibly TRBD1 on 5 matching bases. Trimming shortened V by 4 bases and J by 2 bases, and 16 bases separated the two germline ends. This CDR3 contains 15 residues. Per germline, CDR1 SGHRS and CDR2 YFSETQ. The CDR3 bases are TGCGCCAGCAGCCCGACAATCGACAGAACCTACGAGCAGTACTTA. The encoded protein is CASSPTIDRTYEQYL.

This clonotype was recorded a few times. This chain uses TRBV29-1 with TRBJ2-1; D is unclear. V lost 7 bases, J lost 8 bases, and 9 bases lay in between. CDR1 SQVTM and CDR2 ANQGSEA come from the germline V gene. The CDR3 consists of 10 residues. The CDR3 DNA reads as TGCAGCGCTGGCGCCGATGAGCAGTTCTTC. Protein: CSAGADEQFF.

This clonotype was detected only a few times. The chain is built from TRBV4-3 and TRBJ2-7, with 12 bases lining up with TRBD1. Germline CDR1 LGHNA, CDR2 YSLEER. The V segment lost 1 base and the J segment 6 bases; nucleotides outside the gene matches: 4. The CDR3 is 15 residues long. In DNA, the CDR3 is TGCGCCAGCAGCCAAGGGGGACAGGGGGCGCGCGAGCAGTACTTC. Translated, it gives CASSQGGQGAREQYF.